The subject of this entry is one T cell receptor (beta chain). The antigen is unknown. The J segment lost 6 bases and the V segment lost 1 base, leaving 4 bases of the junction unmatched. CDR3 size: 16 residues. Germline-derived CDR1 and CDR2 are SGHTA and FQGNSA. This sample stems from a study of cytomegalovirus exposure and HLA in healthy donors. Study-level results: The classifier was said to identify cytomegalovirus status with high specificity and sensitivity.

Here immunoSEQ multiplex PCR was the method, and the copy in TCRdb shows in-frame clones only, minus some. Of over 200,000 clones in the sample, 90% are singletons; the top ten hold 0.35% to 0.4%. Sequencing was done on a sample of PBMCs. The source of this sequence is a woman aged 18-29 years in good health and CMV-seronegative. The chain uses TRBV7-2 and TRBJ1-6; 9 bases fit TRBD1. The CDR3 bases are TGTGCCAGCAGCTTAGACGGGACAGGGCCTAATTCACCCCTCCACTTT. This sequence encodes CASSLDGTGPNSPLHF.